One sample yielded the 13 T cell receptor beta chains listed below, sequenced in a study of Graves' ophthalmopathy and Graves' hyperthyroidism (dated by TCRdb to 2017 to 2018). TCRdb names Illumina HiSeq 2000 as the instrument used. TCR beta CDR3 regions were amplified from RNA transcripts for repertoire sequencing. The first round of RT-PCR was done with HTBI primers and the Qiagen OneStep RT-PCR kit, and was followed by a second round of multiplex PCR, then size selection and purification. TCRdb itself trimmed the public reads at Q25 with fastp, ran MiXCR and retained productive beta chains. Rows merge per CDR3 protein into single entries with the most common DNA and genes. The sample has fewer than 350,000 distinct CDR3 sequences on record, roughly 16% of them singletons. More than 9% of the sample is held by the ten biggest clonotypes. The sample taken for sequencing was peripheral blood. These receptors were collected from an adult man with Graves' ophthalmopathy.

The chain recombines TRBV12-3 or TRBV12-4 with TRBJ2-5; the D is unclear. The V end was cut by 6 bases, the J end by 0 bases, with 11 bases between. The CDR3 has 14 residues. CDR3 DNA sequence: TGTGCCAGCAGCCGGAATCAGTACCAAGAGACCCAGTACTTC. Translating it yields CASSRNQYQETQYF.

This clonotype came up a few times. The V call is TRBV6-1, the J call TRBJ1-2, with a weak D call TRBD1 (6 bases). Germline values: CDR1 MNHNS, CDR2 SASEGT. The CDR3 extends over 14 amino acids. Between the trimmed V and J ends, which lost 6 bases and 5 bases, there was a span of 16 bases. This CDR3 reads CASRENRAGYGYTF. CDR3 sequence (DNA): TGTGCCAGCAGGGAGAACAGGGCCGGGTATGGCTACACCTTC.

This clonotype came up many times. J is TRBJ1-3 and V is TRBV9; weak D call: TRBD1 (5 bases). Germline V gene data show CDR1 as SGDLS and CDR2 as YYNGEE. Trimming pared 0 bases from V and 2 bases from J, leaving 9 bases between. The CDR3 runs 15 residues. The CDR3 here is CASSVAPGTGNTIYF. The CDR3 DNA reads TGTGCCAGCAGCGTAGCTCCAGGGACTGGAAACACCATATATTTT.

This clonotype occurred many times. The chain employs TRBV20-1 and TRBJ2-5; 9 bases are a match to TRBD2. CDR1 and CDR2 (germline): DFQATT, SNEGSKA (reference sequence). The V and J ends lost 4 bases and 5 bases, in that order; junction bases with no gene match: 8. The CDR3 is made up of 14 amino acids. The CDR3 nucleotides are TGCAGTGCTATTGGCGGGAGGGCCGATGAGACCCAGTACTTC. Its translation is CSAIGGRADETQYF.

This chain uses TRBV6-5 with TRBJ2-5; a possible D gene is TRBD1 (6 bases). Germline V gene sequence: CDR1 MNHEY, CDR2 SVGAGI. V was trimmed by 7 bases and J by 3 bases, leaving 12 bases between them. This CDR3 is built from 13 residues. CDR3 residues: CASTFQGKETQYF. The CDR3 nucleotides read TGTGCCAGCACGTTCCAGGGGAAAGAGACCCAGTACTTC.

This clonotype has a count of ten or more. The genes are TRBV20-1 and TRBJ1-1, with a possible D match to TRBD1 (6 bases). The germline gives CDR1 DFQATT, CDR2 SNEGSKA (reference sequence). The CDR3 extends over 17 amino acids. Deletions cut 1 base from V and 4 bases from J, with 22 bases between. The CDR3 reads CSARGTLGTGSGTEAFF. The CDR3 region has the DNA TGCAGTGCTAGAGGAACCCTGGGTACAGGGTCGGGCACTGAAGCTTTCTTT.

This clonotype was detected ten times or more. The rearrangement links TRBV18 to TRBJ1-5; D ambiguous. The ends were cut back, 3 bases at V and 6 bases at J, with 9 bases in the middle. CDR1 and CDR2 (germline): KGHSH, LQKENI. The CDR3 sequence is 13 residues long. The CDR3 nucleotides are TGTGCCAGCTCACCGGACGGCGTTCAGCCCCAGCATTTT. Translated: CASSPDGVQPQHF.

This clonotype was seen repeatedly, ten times or more. The chain recombines TRBV10-3 with TRBJ1-2; D may be TRBD1 (5 bases). There are 14 residues in the CDR3. Germline V gives CDR1 ENHRY, CDR2 SYGVKD. V was trimmed by 0 bases and J by 2 bases, leaving 7 bases between them. The CDR3 nucleotides are TGTGCCATCAGTGAGTCGACAGACAACTATGGCTACACCTTC. Protein sequence: CAISESTDNYGYTF.

This clonotype was seen more than once but under ten times. The chain combines TRBV29-1 with TRBJ1-1; tentative D call: TRBD1 (5 bases). The V gene lost 4 bases and the J gene lost 0 bases, with 12 bases spanning the gap. The germline V gene has CDR1 SQVTM and CDR2 ANQGSEA. The CDR3 is made up of 14 amino acids. The CDR3 reads CSVGRGAMNTEAFF. The CDR3 DNA reads TGCAGCGTTGGTCGAGGGGCAATGAACACTGAAGCTTTCTTT. The entire variable domain, with the rest obtained from reference TRBV29-1 and TRBJ1-1, is as follows: SAVISQKPSRDICQRGTSLTIQCQVDSQVTMMFWYRQQPGQSLTLIATANQGSEATYESGFVIDKFPISRPNLTFSTLTVSNMSPEDSSIYLCSVGRGAMNTEAFFGQGTRLTVV.

This clonotype was seen ten or more times. The CDR3: CSVVPAHYGYTF. CDR3 bases: TGCAGCGTTGTCCCTGCTCACTATGGCTACACCTTC. The rearrangement uses TRBV29-1 and TRBJ1-2, with unresolved D. The CDR3 runs 12 residues. From germline, CDR1 is SQVTM and CDR2 ANQGSEA. V was trimmed by 4 bases and J by 3 bases, leaving 9 bases between them.

This clonotype was seen only a few times. The J gene is TRBJ2-1, the V gene TRBV4-3; unclear D gene. The V end was cut by 1 base, the J end by 2 bases, with 6 bases between. Germline lookup yields CDR1 LGHNA and CDR2 YSLEER. The CDR3 is 14 residues long. CDR3 nucleotide sequence: TGCGCCAGCAGCCAAGGGCCAGCCTACAATGAGCAGTTCTTC. Translating it yields CASSQGPAYNEQFF.

In its sample, this clonotype was seen many times. This rearrangement joins TRBV4-1 to TRBJ1-2; no reliable D call. Trimming removed 2 bases from V and 3 bases from J, with 16 bases in between. The germline gives CDR1 MGHRA, CDR2 YSYEKL. This CDR3 is 16 amino acids long. This chain's CDR3 is CASSQSPTGGDYGYTF. The CDR3, as DNA: TGCGCCAGCAGCCAATCGCCCACGGGCGGGGACTATGGCTACACCTTC.

This clonotype was observed many times. The V call is TRBV6-5, the J call TRBJ1-2; no clear D gene. V was cut by 4 bases and J by 5 bases, with 5 bases left in between. The length of the CDR3 is 11 residues. The germline V gene encodes CDR1 MNHEY and CDR2 SVGAGI. CDR3 in amino acids: CASSSTYGYTF. CDR3 coding DNA: TGTGCCAGCAGTTCTACGTATGGCTACACCTTC.